This is a list of T cell receptor beta chains from one sample in a study of cytomegalovirus exposure and HLA in healthy donors. TCRdb keeps only in-frame clones here, not all; method: immunoSEQ multiplex PCR. The table has 100,000 to 120,000 clones, approximately 74% seen once. The sequencing input was PBMCs. The receptors come from a woman aged 40 to 49 in good health and CMV-seropositive. Both conserved end residues are part of each CDR3. Each record gives: D gene, clone size, V gene, J gene, CDR3 DNA, CDR3 protein. A D gene is named only where the DNA matches it firmly. A row's size may be missing; if present it is once, few, many or a size class.

TRBD1	NA	TRBV7-9	TRBJ1-4	TGTGCCAGCAGCCTAACAGGGGGCGACCGACGGGAAAAACTGTTTTTT	CASSLTGGDRREKLFF
NA	few	TRBV4-2	TRBJ1-4	TGTGCCAGCAGCCCTCGTGGAGGGACTAATGAAAAACTGTTTTTT	CASSPRGGTNEKLFF
TRBD1	NA	TRBV9	TRBJ1-1	TGTGCCAGCAGCGAAGACAGGGGGGGACCTGAAGCTTTCTTT	CASSEDRGGPEAFF
TRBD2	NA	TRBV6-5	TRBJ2-7	TGTGCCAGCTTTAGCGGGGGCCCGTCCTACGAGCAGTACTTC	CASFSGGPSYEQYF
TRBD2	NA	TRBV10-3	TRBJ2-1	TGTGCCATCACCTCCGGACTAGCGGGAAGCAATGAGCAGTTCTTC	CAITSGLAGSNEQFF
NA	few	TRBV29-1	TRBJ2-3	TGCAGCGCCGCACAGGGTACGCAGTATTTT	CSAAQGTQYF
NA	few	TRBV7-3	TRBJ2-6	TGTGCCAGCAGCTTAGGGACACAAAACGTCCTGACTTTC	CASSLGTQNVLTF
NA	NA	TRBV5-1	TRBJ2-5	TGCGCCAGCAGCTTGAGCATAGCACAAGAGACCCAGTACTTC	CASSLSIAQETQYF
NA	NA	TRBV14	TRBJ1-2	TGTGCCAGCAGCTACCACCTCGGGAAGGCAAACTATGGCTACACCTTC	CASSYHLGKANYGYTF
NA	NA	TRBV7-2	TRBJ2-1	TGTGCCAGCAGCCTCCGACAGGCTAGGGATGAGCAGTTCTTC	CASSLRQARDEQFF
NA	NA	TRBV7-2	TRBJ2-5	TGTGCCAGCAGCCCGAACCGGGACAAACGAACACAAGAGACCCAGTACTTC	CASSPNRDKRTQETQYF
NA	NA	TRBV21-1	TRBJ1-6	TGTGCCAGCAGCAAAGGGACAGGGAATAATTCACCCCTCCACTTT	CASSKGTGNNSPLHF
NA	NA	TRBV5-5	TRBJ1-4	TGTGCCAGCAGCTTTACTACAGGGAGACCTGTAGAAAAACTGTTTTTT	CASSFTTGRPVEKLFF
TRBD1	NA	TRBV7-9	TRBJ2-7	TGTGCCAGCAGCTTGGGGACAGGGACCTACGAGCAGTACTTC	CASSLGTGTYEQYF
NA	NA	TRBV6-6	TRBJ1-6	TGTGCCAGTACGGGGGGGGACGGAAATTCACCCCTCCACTTT	CASTGGDGNSPLHF
NA	NA	TRBV9	TRBJ1-1	TGTGCCAGCAGCGTAGGACGGGGGGACACTGAAGCTTTCTTT	CASSVGRGDTEAFF
NA	NA	TRBV4-1	TRBJ2-4	TGCGCCAGCAGCCAAGTAACCGAGAGGAACATTCAGTACTTC	CASSQVTERNIQYF
NA	NA	TRBV7-2	TRBJ1-5	TGTGCCAGCAGCCCTCACTCGGGGTGGGATCAGCCCCAGCATTTT	CASSPHSGWDQPQHF
NA	NA	TRBV7-2	TRBJ2-1	TGTGCCAGCAGCCTCTCGACCCGGCGAGGAAATGAGCAGTTCTTC	CASSLSTRRGNEQFF
TRBD2	NA	TRBV9	TRBJ2-3	TGTGCCAGCAGCGTATCGTTAGCGGGAGGGGGAGCAGATACGCAGTATTTT	CASSVSLAGGGADTQYF
NA	NA	TRBV5-1	TRBJ2-3	TGCGCCAGCAGCTCCTCCCCCGATACGCAGTATTTT	CASSSSPDTQYF
TRBD2	NA	TRBV5-1	TRBJ2-3	TGCGCCAGCAGCTCATCGACTAGCGGGGGGGCCCCGACGCAGTATTTT	CASSSSTSGGAPTQYF
TRBD1	once	TRBV4-1	TRBJ2-7	TGCGCCAGCAGCCAGGACAGGGATTTCTCCTACGAGCAGTACTTC	CASSQDRDFSYEQYF
TRBD1	NA	TRBV6-5	TRBJ2-7	TGTGCCAGCAGTTACAACAGGGGCTACGAGCAGTACTTC	CASSYNRGYEQYF
TRBD2	NA	TRBV4-1	TRBJ2-2	TGCGCCAGCAACCCTCGAGTGGCTAGCGGGAGCACCGGGGAGCTGTTTTTT	CASNPRVASGSTGELFF
TRBD1	few	TRBV19	TRBJ2-2	TGTGCCATGAGATCTGGGCAGGGGGCAGGTACCGGGGAGCTGTTTTTT	CAMRSGQGAGTGELFF
TRBD1	once	TRBV5-1	TRBJ2-7	TGCGCCAGCAGCTTGGCGGCCGACAGGGGCGGCGAGCAGTACTTC	CASSLAADRGGEQYF
TRBD1	few	TRBV6-1	TRBJ1-1	TGTGCCAGCAGTTCTCAGGGGGCCGGTGACACTGAAGCTTTCTTT	CASSSQGAGDTEAFF
NA	NA	TRBV19	TRBJ2-7	TGTGCCAGTAGTATAGGAGGCCAATCCTACGAGCAGTACTTC	CASSIGGQSYEQYF
TRBD1	NA	TRBV4-1	TRBJ1-2	TGCGCCAGCAAGTCCCCCCGGGACAGGGAGCTGGGCTACACCTTC	CASKSPRDRELGYTF
NA	NA	TRBV5-5	TRBJ1-2	TGTGCCAGCAGCTTGGACAGGGTCTATGGCTACACCTTC	CASSLDRVYGYTF
NA	NA	TRBV4-2	TRBJ2-2	TGTGCCAGCAGCCTGGACGCGGGGCTGGACACCGGGGAGCTGTTTTTT	CASSLDAGLDTGELFF
NA	NA	TRBV2	TRBJ1-1	TGTGCCAGCAGAAGGGCCGGGAGTGGCACTGAAGCTTTCTTT	CASRRAGSGTEAFF
NA	NA	TRBV19	TRBJ1-2	TGTGCCAGTAGTACCGGGACACCGACCCACTATGGCTACACCTTC	CASSTGTPTHYGYTF
TRBD2	NA	TRBV9	TRBJ2-1	TGTGCCAGCAGCGTAGTAGACCGGCGGGGGGGACTAGCGGGAGGTATGAACAATGAGCAGTTCTTC	CASSVVDRRGGLAGGMNNEQFF
NA	few	TRBV29-1	TRBJ2-1	TGCAGCGTGCCCTCAACTAGTTTTCCTGAGCAGTTCTTC	CSVPSTSFPEQFF